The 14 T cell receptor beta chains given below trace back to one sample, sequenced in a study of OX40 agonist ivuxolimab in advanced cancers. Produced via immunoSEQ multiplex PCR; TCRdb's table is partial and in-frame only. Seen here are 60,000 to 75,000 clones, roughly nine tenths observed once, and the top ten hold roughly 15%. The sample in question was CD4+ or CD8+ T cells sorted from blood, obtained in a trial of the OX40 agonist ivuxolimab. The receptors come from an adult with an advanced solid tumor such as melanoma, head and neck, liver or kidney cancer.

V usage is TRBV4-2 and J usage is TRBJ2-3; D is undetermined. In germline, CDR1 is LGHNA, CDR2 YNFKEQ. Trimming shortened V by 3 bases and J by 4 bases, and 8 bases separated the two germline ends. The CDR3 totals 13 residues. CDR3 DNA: TGTGCCAGCAGCCAGGGAAGTTCAGATACGCAGTATTTT. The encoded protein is CASSQGSSDTQYF.

The CDR3: CASLLGGSPDEQFF. The DNA of the CDR3 is TGTGCCAGCCTACTAGGCGGGAGTCCAGATGAGCAGTTCTTC. The genes are TRBV28 and TRBJ2-1; 7 bases match TRBD2. The CDR3 length is 14 residues. Germline V CDR1 and CDR2: MDHEN, SYDVKM. V lost 8 bases, J lost 8 bases, and 12 bases stayed unmatched.

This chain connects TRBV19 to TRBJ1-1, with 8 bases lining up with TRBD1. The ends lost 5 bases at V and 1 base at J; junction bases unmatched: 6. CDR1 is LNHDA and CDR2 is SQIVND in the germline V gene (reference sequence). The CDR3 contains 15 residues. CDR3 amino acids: CASSLTGTGNTEAFF. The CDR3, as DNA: TGTGCCAGTAGTTTAACCGGGACAGGGAACACTGAAGCTTTCTTT.

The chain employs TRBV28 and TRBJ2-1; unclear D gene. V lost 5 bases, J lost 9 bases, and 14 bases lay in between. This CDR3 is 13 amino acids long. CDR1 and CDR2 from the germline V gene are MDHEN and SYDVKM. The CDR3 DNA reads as TGTGCCAGCAGTCCGGGCCGGCGGAGTGAGCAGTTCTTC. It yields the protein CASSPGRRSEQFF.

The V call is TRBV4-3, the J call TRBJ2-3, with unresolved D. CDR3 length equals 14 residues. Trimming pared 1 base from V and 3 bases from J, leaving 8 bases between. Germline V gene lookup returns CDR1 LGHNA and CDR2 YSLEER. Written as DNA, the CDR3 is TGCGCCAGCAGCCAAGGGACGAGAACAGATACGCAGTATTTT. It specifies CASSQGTRTDTQYF.

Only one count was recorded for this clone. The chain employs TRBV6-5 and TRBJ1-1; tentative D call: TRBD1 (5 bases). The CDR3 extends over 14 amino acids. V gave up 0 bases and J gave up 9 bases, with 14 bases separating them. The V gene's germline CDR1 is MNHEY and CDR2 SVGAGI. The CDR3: CASSYSSREGQAFF. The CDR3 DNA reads TGTGCCAGCAGTTACTCGAGCCGGGAGGGACAAGCTTTCTTT.

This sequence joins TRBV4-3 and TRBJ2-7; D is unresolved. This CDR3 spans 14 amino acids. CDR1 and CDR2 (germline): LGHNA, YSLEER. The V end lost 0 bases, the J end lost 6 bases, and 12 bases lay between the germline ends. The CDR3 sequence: CASSQDRNTGEQYF. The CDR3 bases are TGCGCCAGCAGCCAAGATCGGAACACGGGCGAGCAGTACTTC.

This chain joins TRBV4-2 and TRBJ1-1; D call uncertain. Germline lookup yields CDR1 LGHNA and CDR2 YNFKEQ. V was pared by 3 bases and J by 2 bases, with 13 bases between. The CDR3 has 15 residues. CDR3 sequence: CASSHLGGINTEAFF. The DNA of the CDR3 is TGTGCCAGCAGCCACCTTGGTGGGATTAACACTGAAGCTTTCTTT.

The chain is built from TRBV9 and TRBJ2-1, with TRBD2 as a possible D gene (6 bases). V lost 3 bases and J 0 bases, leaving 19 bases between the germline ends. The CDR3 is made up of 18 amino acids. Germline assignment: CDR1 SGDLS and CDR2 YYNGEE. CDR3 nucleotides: TGTGCCAGCAGCGCCCCGGCGAGGGAGGAAGACTCCTACAATGAGCAGTTCTTC. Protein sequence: CASSAPAREEDSYNEQFF. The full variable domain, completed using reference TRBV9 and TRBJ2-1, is DSGVTQTPKHLITATGQRVTLRCSPRSGDLSVYWYQQSLDQGLQFLIQYYNGEERAKGNILERFSAQQFPDLHSELNLSSLELGDSALYFCASSAPAREEDSYNEQFFGPGTRLTVL.

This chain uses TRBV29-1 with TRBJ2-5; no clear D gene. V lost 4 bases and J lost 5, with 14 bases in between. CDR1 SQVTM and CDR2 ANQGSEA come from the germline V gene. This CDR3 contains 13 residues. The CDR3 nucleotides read TGCAGCGTTGGGGGTTTGGGAAACGAGACCCAGTACTTC. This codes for CSVGGLGNETQYF.

The DNA of the CDR3 is TGTGCCAGCAGCCCGGGACTAGCGGAATTTGATACTCTCTACGAGCAGTACTTC. This gives the protein CASSPGLAEFDTLYEQYF. J is TRBJ2-7 and V is TRBV7-9, with 11 bases identical to TRBD2. Trimming cost V 5 bases and J 3 bases; bases outside gene matches: 15. The CDR3 is made up of 18 amino acids. The germline V gene has CDR1 SEHNR and CDR2 FQNEAQ (reference sequence).

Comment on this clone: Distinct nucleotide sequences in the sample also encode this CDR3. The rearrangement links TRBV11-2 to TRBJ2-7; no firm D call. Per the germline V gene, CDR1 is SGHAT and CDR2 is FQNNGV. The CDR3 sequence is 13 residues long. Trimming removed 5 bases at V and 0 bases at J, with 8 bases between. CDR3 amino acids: CASSLQTSYEQYF. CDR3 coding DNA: TGTGCCAGCAGCCTACAGACCTCCTACGAGCAGTACTTC.

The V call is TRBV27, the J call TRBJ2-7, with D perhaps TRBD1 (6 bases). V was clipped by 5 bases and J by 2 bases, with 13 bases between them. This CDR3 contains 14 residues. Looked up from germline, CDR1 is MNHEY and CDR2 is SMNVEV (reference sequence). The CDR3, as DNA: TGTGCCAGCAGTCTAGGGGGACAAGCCTACGAGCAGTACTTC. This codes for CASSLGGQAYEQYF.

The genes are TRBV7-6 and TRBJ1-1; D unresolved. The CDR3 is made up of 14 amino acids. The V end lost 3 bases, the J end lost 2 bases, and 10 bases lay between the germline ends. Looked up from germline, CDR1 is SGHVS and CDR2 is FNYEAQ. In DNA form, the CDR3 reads TGTGCCAGCAGCTTGACGGACTTAAACACTGAAGCTTTCTTT. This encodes CASSLTDLNTEAFF. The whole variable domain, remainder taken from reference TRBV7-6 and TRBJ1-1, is GAGVSQSPRYKVTKRGQDVALRCDPISGHVSLYWYRQALGQGPEFLTYFNYEAQQDKSGLPNDRFSAERPEGSISTLTIQRTEQRDSAMYRCASSLTDLNTEAFFGQGTRLTVV.